This T cell receptor (beta chain) was recovered during a study of shared clonotypes between healthy human individuals. Study-wide results and caveats: Limited genetic and exposure-history diversity came from having few donors.

Profiling relied on immunoSEQ multiplex PCR, and the TCRdb table lists in-frame clones only, not all of them. The repertoire consists of some 500,000 clones, with 79% occurring once and the leading ten covering roughly 12%. As to this clone: The antigen is not known.

This receptor was taken from a woman in her forties in good health. Some clones in this sample may be carry-over from other donors' samples. The sample taken for sequencing was PBMCs.

Here the CDR3 reads CASSTAGQTSGNTIYF. DNA of the CDR3: TGTGCCAGCAGCACCGCCGGACAGACCTCTGGAAACACCATATATTTT. This chain links TRBV7-9 with TRBJ1-3; the D gene is possibly TRBD1 (6 bases). With 5 bases removed from V and 0 bases from J, the gap between germline ends came to 14 bases. Germline CDR1 and CDR2: SEHNR and FQNEAQ (reference sequence). This CDR3 contains 16 residues.